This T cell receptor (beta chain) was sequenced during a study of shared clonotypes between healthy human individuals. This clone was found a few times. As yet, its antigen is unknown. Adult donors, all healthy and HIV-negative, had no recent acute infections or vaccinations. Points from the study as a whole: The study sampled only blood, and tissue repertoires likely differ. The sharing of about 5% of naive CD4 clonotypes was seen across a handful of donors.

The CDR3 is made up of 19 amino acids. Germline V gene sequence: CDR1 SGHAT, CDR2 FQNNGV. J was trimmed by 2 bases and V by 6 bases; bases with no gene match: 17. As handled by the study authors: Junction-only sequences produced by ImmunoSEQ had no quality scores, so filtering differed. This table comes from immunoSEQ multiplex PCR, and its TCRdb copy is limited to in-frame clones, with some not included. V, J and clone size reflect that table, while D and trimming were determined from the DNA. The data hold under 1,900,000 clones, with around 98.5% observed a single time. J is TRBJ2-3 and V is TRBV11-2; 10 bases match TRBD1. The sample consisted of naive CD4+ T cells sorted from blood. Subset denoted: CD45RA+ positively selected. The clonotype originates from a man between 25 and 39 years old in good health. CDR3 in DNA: TGTGCCAGCAGAGGAAGGGGGCACGTCCGACAGGGGGCCACAGATACGCAGTATTTT. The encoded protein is CASRGRGHVRQGATDTQYF.